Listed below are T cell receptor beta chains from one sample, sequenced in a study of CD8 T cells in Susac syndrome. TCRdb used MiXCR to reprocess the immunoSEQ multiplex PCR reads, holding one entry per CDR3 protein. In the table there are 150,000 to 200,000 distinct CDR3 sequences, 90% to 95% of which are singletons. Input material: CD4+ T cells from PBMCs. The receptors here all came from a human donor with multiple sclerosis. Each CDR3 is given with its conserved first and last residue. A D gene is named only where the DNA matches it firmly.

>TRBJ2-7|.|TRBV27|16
TGTGCCAGCAGCTGGCGCGGCCCGCAGGGGAAAGACGAGCAGTACTTC
CASSWRGPQGKDEQYF
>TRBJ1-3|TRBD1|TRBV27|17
TGTGCCAGCAGCCCCACTTCGTGGACAGGGTACGGAAACACCATATATTTT
CASSPTSWTGYGNTIYF
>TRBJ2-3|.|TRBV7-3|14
TGTGCCAGCAGCTCGGACAGCCCCGGCTATACGCAGTATTTT
CASSSDSPGYTQYF
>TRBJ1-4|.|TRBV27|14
TGTGCCAGCAGTTTCAGGGGTCGGGGTGAAAAACTGTTTTTT
CASSFRGRGEKLFF
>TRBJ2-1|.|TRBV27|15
TGTGCCAGCGTAGAGGTCGCGGGGAGGAAAAATGAGCAGTTCTTC
CASVEVAGRKNEQFF
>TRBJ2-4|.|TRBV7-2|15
TGTGCCAGCAGCTTGGGGGGCTTCGCCAAAAACATTCAGTACTTC
CASSLGGFAKNIQYF
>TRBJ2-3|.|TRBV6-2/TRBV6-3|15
TGTGCCAGCAGTTACGAGGGCCGCCACACAGATACGCAGTATTTT
CASSYEGRHTDTQYF
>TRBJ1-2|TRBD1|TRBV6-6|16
TGTGCCAGCAGTTCCAACTACCAGGGGGACGGCTATGGCTACACCTTC
CASSSNYQGDGYGYTF
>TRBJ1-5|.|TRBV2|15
TGTGCCAGCAGTGATGGGTGGTATAGCAATCAGCCCCAGCATTTT
CASSDGWYSNQPQHF
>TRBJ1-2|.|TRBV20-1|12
TGCAGTGCTAGACCAATACCGGACGGTATGGCCTTC
CSARPIPDGMAF
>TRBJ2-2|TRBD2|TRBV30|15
TGTGCCTGGATGCTGGGCGGGAGATTGGGCGGGGAGCTGTTTTTT
CAWMLGGRLGGELFF
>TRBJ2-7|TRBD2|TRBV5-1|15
TGCGCCAGCAGCATTACTAGCGGGAGCTCCTACGAGCAGTACTTC
CASSITSGSSYEQYF
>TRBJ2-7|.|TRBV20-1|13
TGCAGTGTCTCCGAGCCCTCTCTGGACGAGCAGTACTTC
CSVSEPSLDEQYF
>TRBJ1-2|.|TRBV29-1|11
TGCAGCGTTTCACAGGGTCTTGGCTACACCTTC
CSVSQGLGYTF